This T cell receptor beta chain is drawn from a study of CD8+CD57+ T cells in acquired aplastic anemia. Study-wide background: The sorted CD4+ and CD8+ cells yielded an average around 3.2 ug of DNA. Notes on the study in general: Comparison of patients with controls identified approximately 28 shared CD8+ CDR3 sequences. In CD8+ cells, Simpson's diversity showed no significant difference between patients and controls.

With respect to this clonotype: Antigen unknown.

Genomic DNA, the template, was used for profiling of the TCR beta VDJ and CDR3. One entry per CDR3 protein, called by TCRdb with MiXCR from the reads. The top ten hold around 45% of the sample, which has 200,000 or so distinct CDR3 sequences, 64% seen once. With 6 bases removed from V and 1 base from J, the gap between germline ends came to 13 bases. The germline V gene encodes CDR1 DFQATT and CDR2 SNEGSKA (reference sequence). There are 13 residues in the CDR3. Source material: sorted CD4+, CD8+, or CD8+CD57+ T cells (not recorded which) from PBMCs. The receptor was derived from a human donor with severe aplastic anemia or a healthy control (not recorded which). V is TRBV20-1 and J is TRBJ2-7, with a weak D call TRBD1 (6 bases). The CDR3 spells CSADYRDSYEQYF. CDR3 DNA sequence: TGCAGTGCGGATTACAGGGATTCCTACGAGCAGTACTTC.